This TCR beta chain originates from a study of blood T cell repertoires in COVID-19. Whole-study context: From the United States, Italy and Spain came samples of acute and convalescent COVID-19. In each case, the material was cDNA or gDNA derived from T cells, B-cell-depleted T cells, or PBMCs.

In the source study's methods: Scientists estimated how many nucleated cells there were by amplifying reference gene primers. Libraries were prepared by immunoSEQ multiplex PCR; TCRdb keeps only in-frame clonotypes and omits some of them. That table furnishes V, J and clone size, whereas the DNA furnished D and trimming. The table includes almost 15,000 clones, 85% to 90% detected once. V shed 5 bases and J shed 4 bases, with 12 bases lying between them. Germline V gene sequence: CDR1 GTSNPN, CDR2 SVGIG (reference sequence). The CDR3 extends over 13 amino acids. The V call is TRBV30, the J call TRBJ1-3; D is unresolved. Sequencing input: peripheral blood. The sequence came from a woman between 65 and 79 years old in a cohort sampled during active or convalescent COVID-19. The CDR3 region has the DNA TGTGCCTGGCAAACGGGGTTCGGAAACACCATATATTTT. This encodes CAWQTGFGNTIYF.